The 18 T cell receptor beta chains below come from one sample, sequenced in a study of shared clonotypes between healthy human individuals (dated by TCRdb to 2019 to 2021). The method behind the library was the immunoSEQ multiplex PCR assay. TCRdb's version of the immuneACCESS table is confined to in-frame rearrangements and falls short of the full clone set. An unresolved V gene accounts for under half of the shortfall where checked; the remainder is of unknown origin. For this sample the table gives around 2.5 million clones, of which approximately 93% were detected only once. The biggest ten clones account for approximately 0.35% of the sample. Material for sequencing was naive CD4+ T cells from PBMCs. Read against the paper, the sample's cell subset or site label means: CD45RA+ positively selected. Receptors were obtained from a man between 18 and 29 years old in good health. Some clones in this sample may be carry-over from other donors' samples.

The chain carries TRBV11-2 and TRBJ2-7; TRBD1 agrees at 9 bases. CDR3 length equals 16 residues. V trimming: 2 bases; J trimming: 3 bases; junction bases outside the gene matches: 8. CDR1 SGHAT and CDR2 FQNNGV come from the germline V gene. The CDR3 nucleotides are TGTGCCAGCAGCTTACGCTCCCGGGACAGGGTCTACGAGCAGTACTTC. Translated, it gives CASSLRSRDRVYEQYF.

J is TRBJ2-6 and V is TRBV5-4, with D unclear. This CDR3 spans 17 amino acids. The V gene lost 2 bases and the J gene lost 0 bases, with 12 bases spanning the gap. Germline assignment: CDR1 SGHNT and CDR2 YYREEE (reference sequence). Here the CDR3 reads CASSFRAPTSGANVLTF. The CDR3 DNA reads TGTGCCAGCAGCTTCCGGGCTCCCACCTCTGGGGCCAACGTCCTGACTTTC.

As DNA, the CDR3 is TGTGCCAGCAGTGACGGGGCCGCCTACGAGCAGTACTTC. It is translated as CASSDGAAYEQYF. The rearrangement links TRBV2 to TRBJ2-7; D may match TRBD1 or TRBD2 (5 bases each). The CDR3 extends over 13 amino acids. The germline V gene encodes CDR1 SNHLY and CDR2 FYNNEI. Trimming left V 3 bases short and J 2 bases short, with 8 bases between.

V and J are TRBV13 and TRBJ2-2, with 9 bases lining up with TRBD2. Trimming at V came to 0 bases and at J to 0 bases, leaving 17 bases not matched to a gene. Germline CDR1 reads PRHDT; CDR2 reads FYEKMQ (reference sequence). The CDR3 has 22 amino acids. The CDR3 bases are TGTGCCAGCAGCTTAGGCCTAGGGACTAGCCTCCCCGGAGCGCCGAACACCGGGGAGCTGTTTTTT. It specifies CASSLGLGTSLPGAPNTGELFF.

The rearrangement joins TRBV28 to TRBJ2-3; 7 bases are shared with TRBD2. The CDR3 contains 16 residues. V gave up 3 bases and J gave up 0 bases; unmatched junction bases: 6. Per germline, CDR1 MDHEN and CDR2 SYDVKM. The chain's CDR3 is CASSFWASGSTDTQYF. For the CDR3, the DNA is TGTGCCAGCAGTTTTTGGGCTAGCGGTAGCACAGATACGCAGTATTTT.

V gene TRBV27 combines with J gene TRBJ1-4; D perhaps matches TRBD1 (6 bases). The CDR3 is made up of 14 amino acids. The germline V gene has CDR1 MNHEY and CDR2 SMNVEV (reference sequence). V was shortened by 1 base and J by 8 bases, with 11 bases between the two germline ends. Here the CDR3 DNA reads TGTGCCAGCAGTTTATACAGGGCCGGAGAAAAACTGTTTTTT. This codes for CASSLYRAGEKLFF.

This chain links TRBV5-5 with TRBJ2-1, with D maybe TRBD1 (5 bases). V gave up 1 base and J gave up 5 bases, with 13 bases separating them. The CDR3 is made up of 15 amino acids. Germline-derived CDR1 and CDR2 are SGHKS and YYEKEE (reference sequence). For the CDR3, the DNA is TGTGCCAGCAGCTTGCTGGGGCCTGGGCACAATGAGCAGTTCTTC. It is translated as CASSLLGPGHNEQFF.

The rearrangement uses TRBV29-1 and TRBJ2-1, with 7 nucleotides matching TRBD2. Germline CDR1 is SQVTM and CDR2 is ANQGSEA. V lost 6 bases, J lost 4 bases, and 15 bases stayed unmatched. There are 16 residues in the CDR3. The chain's CDR3 is CSVPSRAGETYNEQFF. The CDR3 DNA reads TGCAGCGTCCCTTCCAGGGCGGGAGAGACGTACAATGAGCAGTTCTTC.

V is TRBV7-6 and J is TRBJ2-3, with 12 nucleotides matching TRBD2. V lost 2 bases, J lost 1 base, and 4 bases stayed unmatched. This CDR3 has 17 residues. Germline V gives CDR1 SGHVS, CDR2 FNYEAQ. CDR3 amino acids: CASSLLRLAGGTDTQYF. In nucleotides, the CDR3 is TGTGCCAGCAGCTTATTGAGACTAGCGGGGGGCACAGATACGCAGTATTTT.

The chain joins TRBV29-1 to TRBJ2-1, with TRBD2 identical over 10 bases. Germline CDR1 reads SQVTM; CDR2 reads ANQGSEA. This CDR3 is 18 amino acids long. Losses at the gene ends were 4 bases for V and 7 bases for J; bases not matched to a gene: 19. CDR3 residues: CSVVGSRPSGSEWNEQFF. The DNA of the CDR3 is TGCAGCGTTGTTGGCTCGCGGCCTAGCGGGAGTGAATGGAATGAGCAGTTCTTC.

This chain links TRBV7-8 with TRBJ1-4; 8 bases match TRBD1. The ends lost 3 bases at V and 4 bases at J; junction bases unmatched: 4. Germline CDR1 and CDR2: SGHVS and FQNEAQ. This CDR3 contains 15 residues. The DNA of the CDR3 is TGTGCCAGCAGCTTCCGCGGACAGGGTAATGAAAAACTGTTTTTT. Protein: CASSFRGQGNEKLFF.

V usage is TRBV7-9 and J usage is TRBJ2-1; tentatively, D is TRBD2 (6 bases). V lost 6 bases, J lost 4 bases, and 19 bases lay in between. The CDR3 consists of 16 residues. CDR1 and CDR2 from the germline V gene are SEHNR and FQNEAQ (reference sequence). The DNA for the CDR3 is TGTGCCAGCAGTACCCGGAGGGCCGTTTCTTACAATGAGCAGTTCTTC. Its protein is CASSTRRAVSYNEQFF.

This chain joins TRBV5-4 and TRBJ2-1; D is undetermined. The length of the CDR3 is 12 residues. Trimming shortened V by 2 bases and J by 7 bases, and 7 bases separated the two germline ends. Germline assignment: CDR1 SGHNT and CDR2 YYREEE (reference sequence). The CDR3: CASSFTDNEQFF. CDR3 nucleotides: TGTGCCAGCAGCTTCACTGATAATGAGCAGTTCTTC.

The chain links TRBV30 to TRBJ2-7; no reliable D call. CDR1 is GTSNPN and CDR2 is SVGIG in the germline V gene (reference sequence). Trimming left V 5 bases short and J 7 bases short, with 12 bases between. The CDR3 is made up of 11 amino acids. CDR3 sequence: CAWSASREQYF. As DNA, the CDR3 is TGTGCCTGGTCGGCCTCTCGGGAGCAGTACTTC.

V gene TRBV5-1 combines with J gene TRBJ2-7; tentatively, D is TRBD2 (5 bases). The CDR3 spans 12 residues. The germline gives CDR1 SGHRS, CDR2 YFSETQ. Trimming took 4 bases from V and 7 from J, leaving 12 bases between them. The CDR3 sequence is CASSPGVAEQYF. The CDR3 region has the DNA TGCGCCAGCAGCCCAGGTGTAGCGGAGCAGTACTTC.

CDR3 in DNA: TGTGCCAGCAGCCCGGGGACAGCTTCTACAAGTGCTTTCTTT. Amino acid sequence: CASSPGTASTSAFF. The chain carries TRBV7-3 and TRBJ1-1, with 7 nucleotides matching TRBD1. Unmatched junction bases numbered 14, after V lost 5 bases and J lost 11 bases. This CDR3 comprises 14 residues. Germline V gene lookup returns CDR1 SGHTA and CDR2 FQGTGA.

This clone was seen just once. V is TRBV2 and J is TRBJ1-2, with 10 bases lining up with TRBD1. The CDR3 is made up of 15 amino acids. V was pared by 7 bases and J by 4 bases, with 9 bases of the junction left unmatched. CDR1 and CDR2 from the germline V gene are SNHLY and FYNNEI. The CDR3 loop is CASNLQGQGFYGYTF. The DNA for the CDR3 is TGTGCCAGCAACCTGCAGGGACAGGGGTTCTATGGCTACACCTTC.

V usage is TRBV7-2 and J usage is TRBJ1-1; D not resolved. V shed 2 bases and J shed 6 bases, with 7 bases lying between them. Germline CDR1 SGHTA, CDR2 FQGNSA. The length of the CDR3 is 12 residues. The CDR3 nucleotides are TGTGCCAGCAGCTTAAGGATCGCTGAAGCTTTCTTT. Translation: CASSLRIAEAFF.